This TCR beta chain is drawn from a study of blood T cell repertoires in COVID-19. Methods used by the authors: For nucleated cells, counts were estimated from reference gene primer amplification. The table came from immunoSEQ multiplex PCR; TCRdb's copy has only in-frame clones and leaves some out. That table furnishes V, J and clone size, whereas the DNA furnished D and trimming. The repertoire holds 250,000 to 350,000 clones, with roughly 90% as singletons. Germline V gene data show CDR1 as SGDLS and CDR2 as YYNGEE. The CDR3 runs to 15 residues. The ends were cut back, 0 bases at V and 6 bases at J, with 16 bases in the middle.

The chain links TRBV9 to TRBJ2-7; D is uncertain. The source of this sequence is a woman in her 50s who had recovered from COVID-19. Input material: peripheral blood. The CDR3 sequence: CASSVGIGVEIEQYF. The CDR3 coding sequence is TGTGCCAGCAGCGTAGGTATAGGTGTGGAGATCGAGCAGTACTTC.